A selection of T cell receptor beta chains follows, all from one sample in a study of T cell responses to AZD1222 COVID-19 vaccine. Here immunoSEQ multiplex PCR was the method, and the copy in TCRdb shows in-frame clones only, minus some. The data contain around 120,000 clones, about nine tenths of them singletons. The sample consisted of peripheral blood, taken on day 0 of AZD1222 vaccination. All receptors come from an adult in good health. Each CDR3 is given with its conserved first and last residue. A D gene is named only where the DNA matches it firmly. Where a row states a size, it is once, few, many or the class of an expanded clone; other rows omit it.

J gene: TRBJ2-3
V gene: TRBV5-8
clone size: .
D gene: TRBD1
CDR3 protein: CASSPKGQFVTDTQYF
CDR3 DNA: TGTGCCAGCAGCCCTAAGGGACAGTTTGTCACAGATACGCAGTATTTT

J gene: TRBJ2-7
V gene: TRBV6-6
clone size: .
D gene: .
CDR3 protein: CASSNPEEARYEQYF
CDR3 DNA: TGTGCCAGCAGCAATCCGGAGGAGGCAAGGTACGAGCAGTACTTC

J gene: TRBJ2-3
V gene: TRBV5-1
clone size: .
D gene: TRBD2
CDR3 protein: CASSFPSGSADTQYF
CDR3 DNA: TGCGCCAGCAGCTTCCCTAGCGGGAGTGCAGATACGCAGTATTTT

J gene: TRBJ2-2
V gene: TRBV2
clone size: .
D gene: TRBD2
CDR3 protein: CASSEGYGRGSGELFF
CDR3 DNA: TGTGCCAGCAGTGAAGGATACGGGAGGGGATCCGGGGAGCTGTTTTTT

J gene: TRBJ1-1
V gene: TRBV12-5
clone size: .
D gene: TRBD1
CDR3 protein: CASGLSIRSGTENTEAFF
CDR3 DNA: TGTGCTAGTGGTTTGAGCATTAGATCCGGGACAGAGAACACTGAAGCTTTCTTT

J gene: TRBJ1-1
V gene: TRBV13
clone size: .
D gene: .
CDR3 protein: CASSLRGGEAFF
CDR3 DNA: TGTGCCAGCAGCTTAAGGGGTGGTGAAGCTTTCTTT

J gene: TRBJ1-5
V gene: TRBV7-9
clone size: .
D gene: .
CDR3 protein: CASSYTNQPQHF
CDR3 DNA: TGTGCCAGCAGCTATACGAATCAGCCCCAGCATTTT

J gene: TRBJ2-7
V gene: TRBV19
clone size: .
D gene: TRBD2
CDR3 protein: CASSIGIAGEVYEQYF
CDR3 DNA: TGTGCCAGTAGTATAGGGATAGCGGGAGAGGTCTACGAGCAGTACTTC

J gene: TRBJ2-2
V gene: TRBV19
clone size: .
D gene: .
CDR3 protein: CASTAFWGGRGTGELFF
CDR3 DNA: TGTGCCAGTACCGCCTTTTGGGGGGGGCGAGGGACCGGGGAGCTGTTTTTT

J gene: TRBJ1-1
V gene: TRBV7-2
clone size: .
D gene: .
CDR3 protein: CASSPLVVNTEAFF
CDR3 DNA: TGTGCCAGCAGCCCCCTGGTCGTGAACACTGAAGCTTTCTTT

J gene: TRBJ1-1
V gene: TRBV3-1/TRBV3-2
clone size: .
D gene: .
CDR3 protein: CASAGGLGTEAFF
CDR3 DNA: TGTGCCAGCGCGGGAGGGCTAGGCACTGAAGCTTTCTTT

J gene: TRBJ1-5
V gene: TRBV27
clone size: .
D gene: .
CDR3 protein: CASSFQGSNQPQHF
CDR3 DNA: TGTGCCAGCAGTTTTCAGGGAAGCAATCAGCCCCAGCATTTT

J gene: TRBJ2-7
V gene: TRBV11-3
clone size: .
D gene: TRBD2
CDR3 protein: CASSQQGGRAENEQYF
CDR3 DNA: TGTGCCAGCAGCCAACAAGGCGGGAGGGCCGAAAACGAGCAGTACTTC

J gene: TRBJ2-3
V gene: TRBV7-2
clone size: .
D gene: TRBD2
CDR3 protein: CASSSTSGSWDTQYF
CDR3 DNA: TGTGCCAGCAGCTCGACTAGCGGGTCCTGGGATACGCAGTATTTT

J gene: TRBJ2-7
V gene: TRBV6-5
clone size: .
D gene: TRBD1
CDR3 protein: CASSPGQPPYEQYF
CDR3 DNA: TGTGCCAGCAGTCCGGGACAGCCCCCCTACGAGCAGTACTTC

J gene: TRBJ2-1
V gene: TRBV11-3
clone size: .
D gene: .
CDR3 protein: CASSLVGKSSYNEQFF
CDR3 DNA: TGTGCCAGCAGCTTAGTAGGGAAAAGCTCCTACAATGAGCAGTTCTTC

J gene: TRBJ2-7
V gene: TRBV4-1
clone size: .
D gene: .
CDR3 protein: CASSQVTRSYEQYF
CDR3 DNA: TGCGCCAGCAGCCAAGTAACTAGATCCTACGAGCAGTACTTC

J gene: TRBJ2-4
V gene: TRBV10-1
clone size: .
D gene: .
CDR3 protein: CASSEGGVAKNIQYF
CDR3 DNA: TGCGCCAGCAGTGAGGGGGGAGTAGCCAAAAACATTCAGTACTTC

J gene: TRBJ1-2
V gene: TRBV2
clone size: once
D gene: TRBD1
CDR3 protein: CASRPSGTGLMGYTF
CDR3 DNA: TGTGCCAGCAGGCCCTCGGGGACAGGGCTCATGGGCTACACCTTC

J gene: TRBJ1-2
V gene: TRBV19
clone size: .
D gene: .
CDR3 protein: CASGQRGQGNYGYTF
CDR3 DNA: TGTGCCAGTGGCCAGCGGGGGCAGGGGAACTATGGCTACACCTTC